The 6 T cell receptor beta chains below come from one sample, sequenced in a study of early T cells in non-severe SARS-CoV-2 infection. TCRdb processed the 5' RACE reads anew with MiXCR; each CDR3 protein has one entry. Of about 42,000 distinct CDR3 sequences in the sample, approximately 7.1% are singletons; the top ten hold roughly 5%. Material: whole blood. Source of these receptors: an adult who was a healthcare worker with PCR-confirmed SARS-CoV-2 infection or an uninfected control (not recorded which).

This chain joins TRBV11-2 and TRBJ2-7; TRBD1 or TRBD2 may be the D gene (5 bases each). The germline gives CDR1 SGHAT, CDR2 FQNNGV. Between the trimmed V and J ends, which lost 5 bases and 1 base, there was a span of 18 bases. The CDR3 covers 16 residues. As DNA, the CDR3 is TGTGCCAGCAGCAGGGGTCGTGGGGGTCTATCCTACGAGCAGTACTTC. Protein: CASSRGRGGLSYEQYF.

The chain combines TRBV5-6 with TRBJ1-5; 7 bases are a match to TRBD1. Germline CDR1 and CDR2: SGHDT and YYEEEE. The J segment lost 4 bases and the V segment lost 4 bases, leaving 8 bases of the junction unmatched. The CDR3 sequence is 15 residues long. CDR3 coding DNA: TGTGCCAGCAGCCCCGGGACAGAACTAAATCAGCCCCAGCATTTT. This codes for CASSPGTELNQPQHF.

This clonotype was seen a few times. J is TRBJ2-2 and V is TRBV12-3 or TRBV12-4; D is possibly TRBD2 (5 bases). The length of the CDR3 is 14 residues. V gave up 2 bases and J gave up 7 bases, with 11 bases separating them. The CDR3 loop reads CASSLRTPFGELFF. Here the CDR3 DNA reads TGTGCCAGCAGTTTACGGACTCCTTTCGGGGAGCTGTTTTTT.

The V and J genes are TRBV29-1 and TRBJ1-1; 7 bases are a match to TRBD1. This CDR3 is built from 13 residues. CDR1 is SQVTM, CDR2 ANQGSEA, per germline. The trim removed 7 bases at V and 4 bases at J, leaving 9 bases unmatched. The chain's CDR3 is CSAGQVGSTEAFF. As DNA, the CDR3 is TGCAGCGCAGGACAGGTTGGGAGCACTGAAGCTTTCTTT.

This clonotype has ten or more counts. The rearrangement joins TRBV27 to TRBJ1-3; no definite D call. Per the germline V gene, CDR1 is MNHEY and CDR2 is SMNVEV (reference sequence). V was pared by 3 bases and J by 8 bases, with 11 bases between. This CDR3 comprises 13 residues. CDR3 DNA: TGTGCCAGCAGTTTGAGGGAGGGATACACCATATATTTT. Protein: CASSLREGYTIYF.

The J gene is TRBJ2-1, the V gene TRBV3-1; no clear D. The CDR3 is 14 amino acids. Germline V CDR1 and CDR2: LGHDT, YNNKEL (reference sequence). The V and J ends lost 5 bases and 6 bases respectively, with 14 bases between them. CDR3: CASSSAVEFNEQFF. The CDR3 nucleotides read TGTGCCAGCAGCTCAGCCGTGGAGTTCAATGAGCAGTTCTTC.